Below, 28 T cell receptor beta chains from the same sample are listed, as sequenced in a study of blood T cell repertoires in COVID-19. Sequencing used immunoSEQ multiplex PCR; TCRdb keeps in-frame clones, though not all of them. The sample shows about 200,000 clones, about 84% of them seen only once. Sequences were obtained from PBMCs or T cells enriched from blood (not recorded which). The receptors derive from a man in his forties or fifties with acute COVID-19.

V usage is TRBV28 and J usage is TRBJ2-7, with 8 bases matching TRBD1. Germline-derived CDR1 and CDR2 are MDHEN and SYDVKM. This CDR3 has 15 residues. With 5 bases clipped from V and 3 bases from J, the junction kept 9 bases outside the gene matches. This CDR3 is CASSVPGQANYEQYF. In DNA, the CDR3 is TGTGCCAGCAGTGTCCCGGGACAGGCTAACTACGAGCAGTACTTC.

The genes are TRBV11-2 and TRBJ1-1; D uncertain. With 3 bases removed from V and 0 bases from J, the gap between germline ends came to 11 bases. Germline CDR1 SGHAT, CDR2 FQNNGV. The CDR3 extends over 15 amino acids. The CDR3 DNA follows: TGTGCCAGCAGCTTCCTTACGGCGGTGAACACTGAAGCTTTCTTT. This gives the protein CASSFLTAVNTEAFF.

The chain couples TRBV5-4 to TRBJ1-1; 8 bases are shared with TRBD1. The CDR3 runs 15 residues. Germline CDR1 SGHNT, CDR2 YYREEE (reference sequence). J lost 5 bases, V lost 3 bases, and 9 bases had no gene match. The CDR3 protein is CASSSGTGGRTEAFF. The CDR3 DNA sequence: TGTGCCAGCAGCTCCGGGACAGGCGGCAGGACTGAAGCTTTCTTT.

This clone was recorded only once. The rearrangement links TRBV14 to TRBJ2-3; D may be TRBD2 (5 bases). The CDR3 contains 17 residues. Germline lookup yields CDR1 SGHDN and CDR2 FVKESK. V was trimmed by 1 base and J by 0 bases, leaving 14 bases between them. The CDR3 protein is CASSQVRAGSSTDTQYF. The CDR3 nucleotides read TGTGCCAGCAGCCAAGTGAGGGCGGGCTCTAGCACAGATACGCAGTATTTT.

For this clone: The sample has other DNA sequences that encode this CDR3 too. The rearrangement uses TRBV20-1 and TRBJ2-7; D ambiguous. Germline lookup yields CDR1 DFQATT and CDR2 SNEGSKA (reference sequence). The V and J ends lost 5 bases and 2 bases respectively, with 7 bases between them. This CDR3 region has 11 residues. The CDR3 region is CSASRAYEQYF. CDR3 DNA: TGCAGTGCTTCCCGGGCCTACGAGCAGTACTTC.

This chain uses TRBV5-8 with TRBJ1-4; D possibly corresponds to TRBD1 (5 bases). Germline V gives CDR1 SGHTS, CDR2 YDEGEE. CDR3 length equals 15 residues. Trimming removed 4 bases from V and 8 bases from J, with 18 bases in between. In DNA, the CDR3 is TGTGCCAGCAGCAACTACGGCCAGGGTGACGAAAAACTGTTTTTT. Translated: CASSNYGQGDEKLFF.

The chain employs TRBV18 and TRBJ1-5, with D perhaps TRBD1 (5 bases). The germline CDR1 and CDR2 sequences are KGHSH and LQKENI. V was pared by 0 bases and J by 6 bases, with 15 bases between. This CDR3 is built from 16 residues. The CDR3 here is CASSPPGAGMSQPQHF. The DNA of the CDR3 is TGTGCCAGCTCACCACCAGGGGCAGGTATGAGTCAGCCCCAGCATTTT.

The rearrangement uses TRBV30 and TRBJ2-7; 7 bases map to TRBD1. The CDR3 totals 12 residues. V dropped 1 base and J dropped 7; count of bases not matched to a gene: 4. CDR1 and CDR2 from the germline V gene are GTSNPN and SVGIG (reference sequence). This CDR3 reads CAWSGTGEEQYF. The CDR3 DNA sequence: TGTGCCTGGAGTGGAACAGGGGAAGAGCAGTACTTC. The variable domain in full, completed from reference TRBV30 and TRBJ2-7, reads SQTIHQWPATLVQPVGSPLSLECTVEGTSNPNLYWYRQAAGRGLQLLFYSVGIGQISSEVPQNLSASRPQDRQFILSSKKLLLSDSGFYLCAWSGTGEEQYFGPGTRLTVT.

The chain links TRBV15 to TRBJ2-3; 13 bases align to TRBD2. J gave up 2 bases and V 4 bases, and 6 bases lay outside the gene matches. The CDR3 length is 17 residues. Looked up from germline, CDR1 is LNHNV and CDR2 is YYDKDF (reference sequence). CDR3 protein: CATSKRTSGSYTDTQYF. The CDR3 DNA reads TGTGCCACCAGCAAAAGGACTAGCGGGAGTTACACAGATACGCAGTATTTT.

This chain joins TRBV6-5 and TRBJ2-1; D unresolved. Deletions cut 0 bases from V and 8 bases from J, with 11 bases between. CDR3 length: 14 amino acids. CDR1 and CDR2 (germline): MNHEY, SVGAGI. The CDR3 nucleotides read TGTGCCAGCAGTTACTCAATCACAGAAGATGAGCAGTTCTTC. Translation gives CASSYSITEDEQFF.

V is TRBV4-2 and J is TRBJ2-5; possible D gene TRBD2, 7 bases. Germline CDR1 reads LGHNA; CDR2 reads YNFKEQ. CDR3 length: 15 residues. V lost 1 base and J lost 7, with 16 bases in between. In nucleotides, the CDR3 is TGTGCCAGCAGCCAAGCGTTAGTGGGAGGGGGGACCCAGTACTTC. It specifies CASSQALVGGGTQYF.

V and J are TRBV23-1 and TRBJ1-1; D is undetermined. TRBV23-1 is reported as an ORF; its role is uncertain. The V end lost 2 bases, the J end lost 4 bases, and 11 bases lay between the germline ends. There are 14 residues in the CDR3. The CDR3 here is CASSQVEGCTEAFF. The CDR3 DNA sequence: TGCGCCAGCAGTCAAGTGGAGGGTTGCACTGAAGCTTTCTTT.

V gene TRBV5-5 combines with J gene TRBJ1-4, with 7 bases that match TRBD1. The germline V gene has CDR1 SGHKS and CDR2 YYEKEE (reference sequence). Trimming removed 1 base from V and 3 bases from J; junction bases left unmatched: 18. The CDR3 length is 20 residues. CDR3 amino acids: CASSLKVVTGFSPANEKLFF. The CDR3 region has the DNA TGTGCCAGCAGCTTGAAGGTGGTGACAGGGTTTTCTCCAGCTAATGAAAAACTGTTTTTT.

The rearrangement joins TRBV4-2 to TRBJ2-5; TRBD2 agrees at 7 bases. V gave up 4 bases and J gave up 6 bases; unmatched junction bases: 14. CDR3 size: 16 residues. Germline V CDR1 and CDR2: LGHNA, YNFKEQ. Here the CDR3 DNA reads TGTGCCAGCAGCCCCCGCCATCCCCTAGCGGAAAAGACCCAGTACTTC. It encodes CASSPRHPLAEKTQYF.

The chain employs TRBV11-3 and TRBJ2-2; 9 bases align to TRBD1. The V and J ends lost 5 bases and 4 bases, in that order; junction bases with no gene match: 5. Germline V gene data show CDR1 as SGHNT and CDR2 as YENEEA. The length of the CDR3 is 15 residues. The DNA for the CDR3 is TGTGCCAGCAGCCCCGGGACAGGGTTCACCGGGGAGCTGTTTTTT. Its translation: CASSPGTGFTGELFF.

This chain uses TRBV27 with TRBJ1-6; 9 bases agree with TRBD1. Trimming removed 6 bases from V and 9 bases from J; junction bases left unmatched: 6. Per the germline V gene, CDR1 is MNHEY and CDR2 is SMNVEV (reference sequence). CDR3 length equals 14 residues. The CDR3 bases are TGTGCCAGCAGCCCGGGACAGGGTGTTTCACCCCTCCACTTT. Its protein product is CASSPGQGVSPLHF.

The V call is TRBV7-2, the J call TRBJ1-1; the match to TRBD1 covers 7 bases. CDR1 is SGHTA, CDR2 FQGNSA, per germline. V dropped 5 bases and J dropped 1; count of bases not matched to a gene: 7. CDR3 length equals 15 residues. CDR3 protein: CASSPSGGTNTEAFF. DNA of the CDR3: TGTGCCAGCAGCCCCTCAGGGGGGACGAACACTGAAGCTTTCTTT.

The CDR3 region is CAWSSGIADQPQHF. In DNA, the CDR3 is TGTGCCTGGAGTTCGGGGATAGCTGATCAGCCCCAGCATTTT. V is TRBV30 and J is TRBJ1-5; D uncertain. V lost 2 bases and J lost 5, with 13 bases in between. Germline CDR1 GTSNPN, CDR2 SVGIG (reference sequence). The CDR3 runs to 14 residues.

The chain carries TRBV11-2 and TRBJ2-7, with TRBD2 matching over 8 bases. CDR3 length equals 13 residues. Germline CDR1 reads SGHAT; CDR2 reads FQNNGV. The V gene end was trimmed by 6 bases and the J gene end by 6 bases; junction bases not matched to a gene: 7. As DNA, the CDR3 is TGTGCCAGCAGTCCCGGGACTAGTCTCGAGCAGTACTTC. Its translation: CASSPGTSLEQYF.

The chain combines TRBV5-1 with TRBJ2-7; 7 nucleotides agree with TRBD2. The V segment lost 2 bases and the J segment 2 bases; nucleotides outside the gene matches: 4. CDR1 SGHRS and CDR2 YFSETQ come from the germline V gene. CDR3 length: 14 amino acids. For the CDR3, the DNA is TGCGCCAGCAGCTTTTCTAGCGGCGCCTACGAGCAGTACTTC. Translated, it gives CASSFSSGAYEQYF.

Only a few counts were recorded for this clone. V usage is TRBV12-5 and J usage is TRBJ1-1; D is uncertain. This CDR3 region has 13 residues. Germline loops: CDR1 LGHNT, CDR2 FRNRAP. The V and J ends lost 1 base and 3 bases respectively, with 6 bases between them. Here the CDR3 reads CASGLDSYTEAFF. In DNA form, the CDR3 reads TGTGCTAGTGGTTTGGACAGCTACACTGAAGCTTTCTTT.

The chain has TRBV11-2 and TRBJ2-2, with D possibly being TRBD1 (6 bases). Germline lookup yields CDR1 SGHAT and CDR2 FQNNGV. The CDR3 contains 14 residues. The ends were cut back, 7 bases at V and 4 bases at J, with 13 bases in the middle. The CDR3 loop is CASTQGYGTGELFF. The CDR3 DNA reads as TGTGCCAGCACCCAGGGGTACGGCACCGGGGAGCTGTTTTTT.

The V call is TRBV28, the J call TRBJ2-2; perhaps TRBD2 as D (6 bases). Trimming pared 3 bases from V and 5 bases from J, leaving 10 bases between. CDR1 is MDHEN and CDR2 is SYDVKM in the germline V gene. CDR3 length: 14 residues. CDR3 sequence: CASSFGRGTGELFF. CDR3 nucleotides: TGTGCCAGCAGTTTCGGGAGAGGGACCGGGGAGCTGTTTTTT.

The V gene is TRBV7-8, the J gene TRBJ1-5; D is ambiguous. The CDR3 runs to 12 residues. V gave up 4 bases and J gave up 5 bases, with 6 bases separating them. CDR1 and CDR2 (germline): SGHVS, FQNEAQ. The CDR3 sequence is CASSSPDQPQHF. CDR3 DNA sequence: TGTGCCAGCAGCTCCCCAGATCAGCCCCAGCATTTT.

The chain combines TRBV9 with TRBJ2-7; no clear D. CDR3 length equals 16 residues. Per germline, CDR1 SGDLS and CDR2 YYNGEE. Trimming shortened V by 4 bases and J by 1 base, and 18 bases separated the two germline ends. The CDR3 here is CASSPELGPRSYEQYF. The CDR3 DNA reads as TGTGCCAGCAGCCCAGAGCTTGGGCCCAGATCCTACGAGCAGTACTTC. The full variable domain, in which reference TRBV9 and TRBJ2-7 provide the parts outside the CDR3, is DSGVTQTPKHLITATGQRVTLRCSPRSGDLSVYWYQQSLDQGLQFLIQYYNGEERAKGNILERFSAQQFPDLHSELNLSSLELGDSALYFCASSPELGPRSYEQYFGPGTRLTVT.

This chain joins TRBV12-5 and TRBJ2-1; 10 nucleotides agree with TRBD1. The CDR3 has 16 amino acids. Germline assignment: CDR1 LGHNT and CDR2 FRNRAP. J was trimmed by 7 bases and V by 6 bases; bases with no gene match: 12. CDR3 loop: CASGRTGTGVRNEQFF. Here the CDR3 DNA reads TGTGCTAGTGGACGGACCGGGACAGGGGTAAGGAATGAGCAGTTCTTC.

The rearrangement uses TRBV10-3 and TRBJ1-4, with D hard to call. The CDR3 sequence is 13 residues long. The germline gives CDR1 ENHRY, CDR2 SYGVKD. Trimming left V 4 bases short and J 4 bases short, with 7 bases between. The CDR3 loop reads CAISVGDNEKLFF. As DNA, the CDR3 is TGTGCCATCAGTGTCGGGGATAATGAAAAACTGTTTTTT.

The chain has TRBV7-8 and TRBJ2-1, with unresolved D. V lost 4 bases and J lost 7, with 20 bases in between. The CDR3 runs 16 residues. Per germline, CDR1 SGHVS and CDR2 FQNEAQ. The CDR3 region has the DNA TGTGCCAGCAGCTCGACTCGAGACCCCCTCACGAATGAGCAGTTCTTC. Amino acid sequence: CASSSTRDPLTNEQFF.